A single sample gave rise to the 26 T cell receptor beta chains below, sequenced in a study of T cells in Graves' hyperthyroidism and ophthalmopathy. Using RNA transcripts as the source, TCR beta CDR3 regions were amplified. When the TCR CDR3 underwent first-round RT-PCR, the HTBI primer set was used. TCRdb processed the multiplex PCR reads anew with MiXCR; each CDR3 protein has one entry. The profile covers fewer than 500,000 distinct CDR3 sequences, with roughly 14% appearing a single time and about 20% taken by the ten largest. Sequenced: blood. These TCRs come from a man aged 25-45 years with Graves' hyperthyroidism that later progressed to Graves' ophthalmopathy.

This clonotype has at least ten counts. This chain joins TRBV6-1 and TRBJ1-3; D remains ambiguous. CDR1 is MNHNS, CDR2 SASEGT, per germline. The V end was cut by 5 bases, the J end by 4 bases, with 9 bases between. This CDR3 is built from 13 residues. The CDR3 sequence is CASSLSGGNTIYF. Here the CDR3 DNA reads TGTGCCAGCAGTCTCAGTGGAGGAAACACCATATATTTT.

The chain is built from TRBV24-1 and TRBJ2-2; D gene uncertain. This CDR3 comprises 14 residues. V lost 2 bases and J 8 bases, leaving 11 bases between the germline ends. From germline, CDR1 is KGHDR and CDR2 SFDVKD. CDR3 bases: TGTGCCACCAGTGATTCCGCGGATGCTGGGGAGCTGTTTTTT. Residues: CATSDSADAGELFF.

V usage is TRBV2 and J usage is TRBJ2-3, with TRBD1 matching over 7 bases. Germline lookup yields CDR1 SNHLY and CDR2 FYNNEI. CDR3 length equals 15 residues. Trimming at V came to 5 bases and at J to 5 bases, leaving 10 bases not matched to a gene. CDR3 bases: TGTGCCAGCAGTCACCCAGGGACAGAAGGAGATACGCAGTATTTT. It encodes CASSHPGTEGDTQYF.

This clonotype has ten or more counts. The chain recombines TRBV6-1 with TRBJ1-5; D is possibly TRBD1 (5 bases). The germline CDR1 and CDR2 sequences are MNHNS and SASEGT. The V end lost 4 bases, the J end lost 5 bases, and 12 bases lay between the germline ends. The CDR3 covers 14 residues. The CDR3 region is CASSAQGAHQPQHF. CDR3 DNA: TGTGCCAGCAGTGCCCAGGGTGCCCATCAGCCCCAGCATTTT.

This clonotype came up many times. The chain combines TRBV7-2 with TRBJ1-1; D remains unclear. The V gene's germline CDR1 is SGHTA and CDR2 FQGNSA. V was shortened by 3 bases and J by 5 bases, with 10 bases between the two germline ends. The CDR3 spans 13 residues. The CDR3 region has the DNA TGTGCCAGCAGCTTTGATCGGCGGACTGAAGCTTTCTTT. Translated: CASSFDRRTEAFF.

This clonotype has ten or more counts. The chain combines TRBV11-3 with TRBJ1-5, with D possibly being TRBD1 (6 bases). Germline assignment: CDR1 SGHNT and CDR2 YENEEA. This CDR3 is 14 amino acids long. V lost 5 bases to trimming and J lost 5 bases, with 13 bases between them. The DNA of the CDR3 is TGTGCCAGCAGCCATGGACAGCCTCATCAGCCCCAGCATTTT. Protein sequence: CASSHGQPHQPQHF.

This clonotype appeared many times. The J gene is TRBJ2-4, the V gene TRBV18; D call uncertain. Germline-derived CDR1 and CDR2 are KGHSH and LQKENI. V was shortened by 0 bases and J by 1 base, with 7 bases between the two germline ends. The CDR3 loop spans 15 amino acids. CDR3 region: CASSPPTQAKNIQYF. The DNA of the CDR3 is TGTGCCAGCTCACCACCGACCCAGGCCAAAAACATTCAGTACTTC.

The chain couples TRBV20-1 to TRBJ2-4, with D hard to call. Germline values: CDR1 DFQATT, CDR2 SNEGSKA (reference sequence). The V end was cut by 0 bases, the J end by 2 bases, with 17 bases between. The CDR3 has 17 amino acids. This CDR3 is CSARDLKERLSKNIQYF. The CDR3 coding sequence is TGCAGTGCTAGAGATCTGAAAGAGAGGTTATCCAAAAACATTCAGTACTTC.

This sequence joins TRBV5-5 and TRBJ1-2; the D is unclear. The CDR3 has 16 amino acids. The ends were cut back, 1 base at V and 0 bases at J, with 13 bases in the middle. Germline-derived CDR1 and CDR2 are SGHKS and YYEKEE (reference sequence). CDR3 residues: CASSLFLDGSNYGYTF. The CDR3 DNA follows: TGTGCCAGCAGCTTGTTCTTGGACGGATCTAACTATGGCTACACCTTC.

Many counts were recorded for this clonotype. The chain carries TRBV2 and TRBJ1-4, with unresolved D. The CDR3 contains 17 residues. Germline V gene lookup returns CDR1 SNHLY and CDR2 FYNNEI. Trimming stripped 3 bases from V and 6 bases from J, with 20 bases between. The DNA for the CDR3 is TGTGCCAGCAGTGATAATCTAGTGTGGCCACCCGATGAAAAACTGTTTTTT. Residues: CASSDNLVWPPDEKLFF.

This clonotype was counted between two and nine times. The genes are TRBV28 and TRBJ2-2; D perhaps matches TRBD1 (5 bases). The CDR3 has 14 residues. The germline gives CDR1 MDHEN, CDR2 SYDVKM. The V and J ends lost 6 bases and 5 bases respectively, with 13 bases between them. This CDR3 is CASSPARETGELFF. The CDR3 DNA sequence: TGTGCCAGCAGCCCCGCCAGGGAAACCGGGGAGCTGTTTTTT.

V and J are TRBV11-2 and TRBJ1-2, with 8 nucleotides matching TRBD1. The J segment lost 1 base and the V segment lost 3 bases, leaving 13 bases of the junction unmatched. The CDR3 runs 18 residues. The V gene's germline CDR1 is SGHAT and CDR2 FQNNGV. The chain's CDR3 is CASSFGTGEPKFNYGYTF. The CDR3 nucleotides are TGTGCCAGCAGCTTCGGGACAGGAGAGCCTAAATTTAACTATGGCTACACCTTC. Drawing the rest from reference TRBV11-2 and TRBJ1-2, the complete variable domain is EAGVAQSPRYKIIEKRQSVAFWCNPISGHATLYWYQQILGQGPKLLIQFQNNGVVDDSQLPKDRFSAERLKGVDSTLKIQPAKLEDSAVYLCASSFGTGEPKFNYGYTFGSGTRLTVV.

This clonotype was counted between two and nine times. The chain uses TRBV5-4 and TRBJ1-4, with a weak D call TRBD1 (6 bases). The germline V gene encodes CDR1 SGHNT and CDR2 YYREEE (reference sequence). The CDR3 is 16 residues long. Trimming removed 3 bases at V and 6 bases at J, with 18 bases between. The CDR3 DNA is TGTGCCAGCAGCTCCCGAGGGGCAGGGGTTTATGAAAAACTGTTTTTT. Translating it yields CASSSRGAGVYEKLFF.

In its sample, this clonotype was seen many times. DNA of the CDR3: TGTGCCTCTCGTAGGGGGCCTGAAGCTTTCTTT. Its protein product is CASRRGPEAFF. The rearrangement uses TRBV30 and TRBJ1-1; 7 bases map to TRBD1. From germline, CDR1 is GTSNPN and CDR2 SVGIG (reference sequence). Trimming took 7 bases from V and 6 from J; bases not matched to a gene: 5. There are 11 residues in the CDR3.

This clonotype was observed at least ten times. The J gene is TRBJ2-2, the V gene TRBV28; 11 positions match TRBD2. CDR1 MDHEN and CDR2 SYDVKM come from the germline V gene. CDR3 length equals 14 residues. With V trimmed by 2 bases and J by 7 bases, 0 bases remained unmatched. The CDR3 protein is CASSLGTSGGELFF. The CDR3 DNA sequence: TGTGCCAGCAGTTTAGGGACTAGCGGCGGGGAGCTGTTTTTT.

This clonotype occurred many times. The rearrangement joins TRBV2 to TRBJ1-5, with D possibly matching TRBD1 (5 bases). Trimming cost V 7 bases and J 8 bases, with 12 bases left between them. In germline, CDR1 is SNHLY, CDR2 FYNNEI. This CDR3 has 12 amino acids. The CDR3 DNA reads as TGTGCCAGCAACTCGAGGGGTGAGCCCCAGCATTTT. It yields the protein CASNSRGEPQHF.

This clonotype was counted a few times. V is TRBV12-3 or TRBV12-4 and J is TRBJ1-1; possibly TRBD1 for D (6 bases). The CDR3 sequence is 18 residues long. Trimming pared 7 bases from V and 5 bases from J, leaving 29 bases between. The CDR3 protein is CASTKPRGTWGARTEAFF. The CDR3 DNA reads TGTGCCAGCACCAAACCTAGGGGGACTTGGGGGGCCAGGACTGAAGCTTTCTTT.

This clonotype appeared many times. The rearrangement uses TRBV2 and TRBJ1-4; D not certain. Trimming removed 2 bases from V and 7 bases from J, with 14 bases in between. Germline V lookup: CDR1 SNHLY, CDR2 FYNNEI. The CDR3 covers 15 residues. In DNA, the CDR3 is TGTGCCAGCAGTGAAAGAGGGAGAGGAGGTGAAAAACTGTTTTTT. Translated, it gives CASSERGRGGEKLFF.

This clonotype was counted a few times. The chain is built from TRBV15 and TRBJ2-1; D gene uncertain. Germline CDR1 and CDR2: LNHNV and YYDKDF (reference sequence). The length of the CDR3 is 16 residues. V lost 1 base and J 3 bases, leaving 13 bases between the germline ends. CDR3 DNA sequence: TGTGCCACCAGCAGAGGGTCTGGCGCCGTCTACAATGAGCAGTTCTTC. It codes for CATSRGSGAVYNEQFF.

The J gene is TRBJ1-1, the V gene TRBV16, with 7 bases identical to TRBD1. Germline V gene sequence: CDR1 KGHSY, CDR2 FQNENV. There are 14 residues in the CDR3. V shed 0 bases and J 3 bases; nucleotides not matched to a gene: 1. The CDR3 spells CASSQSTGDTEAFF. The CDR3 region has the DNA TGTGCCAGCAGCCAATCAACAGGGGACACTGAAGCTTTCTTT.

The chain couples TRBV20-1 to TRBJ2-7; the match to TRBD2 covers 9 bases. V gave up 6 bases and J gave up 1 base; unmatched junction bases: 10. This CDR3 has 15 amino acids. In germline, CDR1 is DFQATT, CDR2 SNEGSKA (reference sequence). CDR3 nucleotide sequence: TGCAGTGCATTGCCCGGGACTAGCTTGTCCTACGAGCAGTACTTC. It specifies CSALPGTSLSYEQYF.

This clonotype has at least ten counts. This chain links TRBV2 with TRBJ2-5; D not certain. Trimming took 7 bases from V and 2 from J, leaving 8 bases between them. The CDR3 contains 12 residues. Germline V CDR1 and CDR2: SNHLY, FYNNEI. In DNA form, the CDR3 reads TGTGCCAGCACCGGTAGTCAAGAGACCCAGTACTTC. It encodes CASTGSQETQYF.

V gene TRBV7-9 combines with J gene TRBJ1-2; 7 bases are a match to TRBD1. Unmatched junction bases numbered 7, after V lost 5 bases and J lost 4 bases. There are 14 residues in the CDR3. Germline V gene data show CDR1 as SEHNR and CDR2 as FQNEAQ (reference sequence). CDR3 sequence (DNA): TGTGCCAGCAGCCCACAGGACAGGACCTATGGCTACACCTTC. It translates to CASSPQDRTYGYTF.

This clonotype was found a few times. The chain is built from TRBV28 and TRBJ1-4; D call uncertain. The germline CDR1 and CDR2 sequences are MDHEN and SYDVKM. V was clipped by 3 bases and J by 5 bases, with 10 bases between them. The CDR3 totals 14 residues. In DNA form, the CDR3 reads TGTGCCAGCAGTTTCTGGACTGAAAATGAAAAACTGTTTTTT. Its translation is CASSFWTENEKLFF.

This clonotype was recorded many times. The V gene is TRBV28, the J gene TRBJ1-6; no firm D call. The germline gives CDR1 MDHEN, CDR2 SYDVKM. This CDR3 has 14 amino acids. V was shortened by 0 bases and J by 9 bases, with 9 bases between the two germline ends. The CDR3 here is CASSLWGSGSPLHF. CDR3 bases: TGTGCCAGCAGTTTATGGGGGTCCGGTTCACCCCTCCACTTT.

This clonotype was found many times. The V and J genes are TRBV28 and TRBJ1-5; D is unclear. The CDR3 loop spans 16 amino acids. CDR1 is MDHEN and CDR2 is SYDVKM in the germline V gene. V lost 2 bases and J 7 bases, leaving 18 bases between the germline ends. The CDR3 spells CASSLDIGRFQQPQHF. The CDR3 DNA is TGTGCCAGCAGTTTAGACATTGGCCGATTTCAACAGCCCCAGCATTTT.